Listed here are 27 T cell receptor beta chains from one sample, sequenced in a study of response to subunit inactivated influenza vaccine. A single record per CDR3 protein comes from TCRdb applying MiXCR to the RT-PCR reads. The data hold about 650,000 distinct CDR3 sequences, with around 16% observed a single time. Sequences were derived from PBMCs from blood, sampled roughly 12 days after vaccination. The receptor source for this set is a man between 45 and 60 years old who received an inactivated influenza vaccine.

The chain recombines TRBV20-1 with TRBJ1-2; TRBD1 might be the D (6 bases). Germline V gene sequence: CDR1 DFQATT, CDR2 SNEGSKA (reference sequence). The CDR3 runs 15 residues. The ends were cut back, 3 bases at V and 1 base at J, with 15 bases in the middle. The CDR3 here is CSASPARGLNYGYTF. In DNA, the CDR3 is TGCAGTGCTAGTCCCGCGCGGGGGCTTAACTATGGCTACACCTTC.

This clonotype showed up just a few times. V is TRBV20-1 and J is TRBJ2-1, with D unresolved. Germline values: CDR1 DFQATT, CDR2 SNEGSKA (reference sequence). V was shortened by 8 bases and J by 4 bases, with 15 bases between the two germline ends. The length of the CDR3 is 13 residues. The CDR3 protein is CSLYPPGYNEQFF. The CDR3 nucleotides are TGCAGTCTTTACCCCCCTGGGTACAATGAGCAGTTCTTC.

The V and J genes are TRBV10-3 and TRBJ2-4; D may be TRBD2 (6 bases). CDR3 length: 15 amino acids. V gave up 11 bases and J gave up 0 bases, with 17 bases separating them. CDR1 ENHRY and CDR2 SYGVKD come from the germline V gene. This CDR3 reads CASSPSDPAKNIQYF. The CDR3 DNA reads TGTGCCTCTTCCCCTAGCGACCCAGCCAAAAACATTCAGTACTTC.

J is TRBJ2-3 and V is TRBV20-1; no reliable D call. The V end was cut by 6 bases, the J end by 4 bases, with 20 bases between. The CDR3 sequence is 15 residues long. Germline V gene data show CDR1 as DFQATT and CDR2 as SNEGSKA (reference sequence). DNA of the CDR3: TGCAGTGCCGGCCCGTTTTCGCCCTGGGCAGATACGCAGTATTTT. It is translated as CSAGPFSPWADTQYF.

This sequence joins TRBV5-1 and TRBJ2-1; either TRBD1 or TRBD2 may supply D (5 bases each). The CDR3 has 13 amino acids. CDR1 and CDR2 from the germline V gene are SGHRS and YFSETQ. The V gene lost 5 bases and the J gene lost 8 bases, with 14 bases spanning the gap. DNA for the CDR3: TGCGCCAGCAGGCTCTTGGGGGTATATGAGCAGTTCTTC. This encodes CASRLLGVYEQFF.

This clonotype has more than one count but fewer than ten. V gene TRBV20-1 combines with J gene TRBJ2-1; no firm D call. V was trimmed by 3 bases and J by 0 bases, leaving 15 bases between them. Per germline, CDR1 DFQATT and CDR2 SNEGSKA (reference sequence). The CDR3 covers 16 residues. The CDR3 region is CSASRRLRSSYNEQFF. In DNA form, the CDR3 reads TGCAGTGCTAGCCGGAGACTCCGGAGCTCCTACAATGAGCAGTTCTTC.

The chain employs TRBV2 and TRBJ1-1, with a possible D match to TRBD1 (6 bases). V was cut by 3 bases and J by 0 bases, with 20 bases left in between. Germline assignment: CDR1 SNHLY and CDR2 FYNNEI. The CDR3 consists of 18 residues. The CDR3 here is CASSDWGGGDSLNTEAFF. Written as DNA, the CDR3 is TGTGCCAGCAGTGACTGGGGGGGGGGCGATTCCTTGAACACTGAAGCTTTCTTT.

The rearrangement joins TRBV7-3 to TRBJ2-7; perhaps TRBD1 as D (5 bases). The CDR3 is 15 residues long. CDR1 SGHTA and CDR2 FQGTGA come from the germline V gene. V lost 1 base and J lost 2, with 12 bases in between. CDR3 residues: CASSLKGHEAYEQYF. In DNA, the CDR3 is TGTGCCAGCAGCTTAAAAGGACACGAGGCCTACGAGCAGTACTTC. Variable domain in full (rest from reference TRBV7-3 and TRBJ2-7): GAGVSQTPSNKVTEKGKYVELRCDPISGHTALYWYRQSLGQGPEFLIYFQGTGAADDSGLPNDRFFAVRPEGSVSTLKIQRTERGDSAVYLCASSLKGHEAYEQYFGPGTRLTVT.

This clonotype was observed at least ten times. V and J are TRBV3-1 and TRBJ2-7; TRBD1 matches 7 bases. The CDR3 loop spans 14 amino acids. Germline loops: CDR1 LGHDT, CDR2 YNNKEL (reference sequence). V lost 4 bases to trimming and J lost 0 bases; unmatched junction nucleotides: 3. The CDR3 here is CASSRDSSSYEQYF. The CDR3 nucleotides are TGTGCCAGCAGCCGGGACAGCAGCTCCTACGAGCAGTACTTC.

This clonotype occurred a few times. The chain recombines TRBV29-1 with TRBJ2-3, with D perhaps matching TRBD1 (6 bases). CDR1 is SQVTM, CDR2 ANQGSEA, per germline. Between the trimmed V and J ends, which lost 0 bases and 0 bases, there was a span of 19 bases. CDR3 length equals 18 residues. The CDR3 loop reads CSVEDPFGTNSSTDTQYF. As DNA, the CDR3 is TGCAGCGTTGAAGACCCATTCGGGACAAATTCTAGCACAGATACGCAGTATTTT.

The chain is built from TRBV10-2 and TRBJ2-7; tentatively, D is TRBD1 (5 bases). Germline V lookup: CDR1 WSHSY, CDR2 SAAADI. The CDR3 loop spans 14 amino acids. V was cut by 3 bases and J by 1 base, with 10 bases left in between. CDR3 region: CASSDWGRSYEQYF. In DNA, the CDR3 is TGCGCCAGCAGTGATTGGGGCCGATCCTACGAGCAGTACTTC.

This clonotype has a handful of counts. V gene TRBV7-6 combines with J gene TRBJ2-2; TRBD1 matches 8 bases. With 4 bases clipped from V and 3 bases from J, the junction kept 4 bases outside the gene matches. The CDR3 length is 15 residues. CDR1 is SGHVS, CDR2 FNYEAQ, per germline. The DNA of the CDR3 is TGTGCCAGCAGCTGGACAGGGTCGGACACCGGGGAGCTGTTTTTT. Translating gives CASSWTGSDTGELFF.

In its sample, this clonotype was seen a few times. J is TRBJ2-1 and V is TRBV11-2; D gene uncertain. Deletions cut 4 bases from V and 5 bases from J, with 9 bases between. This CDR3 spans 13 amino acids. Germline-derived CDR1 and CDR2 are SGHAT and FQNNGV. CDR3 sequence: CASSSQQNNEQFF. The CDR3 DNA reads TGTGCCAGCAGCTCGCAGCAGAACAATGAGCAGTTCTTC.

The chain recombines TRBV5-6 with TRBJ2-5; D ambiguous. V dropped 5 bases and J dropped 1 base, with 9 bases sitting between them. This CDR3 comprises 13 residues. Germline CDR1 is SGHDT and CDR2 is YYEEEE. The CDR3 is CASRNAPQETQYF. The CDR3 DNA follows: TGTGCCAGCAGGAACGCCCCCCAAGAGACCCAGTACTTC.

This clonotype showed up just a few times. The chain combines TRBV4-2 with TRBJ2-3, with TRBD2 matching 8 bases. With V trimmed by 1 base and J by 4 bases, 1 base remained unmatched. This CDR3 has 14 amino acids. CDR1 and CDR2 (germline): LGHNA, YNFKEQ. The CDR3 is CASSQGTSPDTQYF. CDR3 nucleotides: TGTGCCAGCAGCCAAGGGACTAGCCCAGATACGCAGTATTTT.

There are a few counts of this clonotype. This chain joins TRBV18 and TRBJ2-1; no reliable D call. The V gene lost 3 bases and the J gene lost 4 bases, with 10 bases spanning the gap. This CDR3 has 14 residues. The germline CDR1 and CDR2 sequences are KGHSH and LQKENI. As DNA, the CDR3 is TGTGCCAGCTCACCCACTCCCGGATACAATGAGCAGTTCTTC. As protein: CASSPTPGYNEQFF.

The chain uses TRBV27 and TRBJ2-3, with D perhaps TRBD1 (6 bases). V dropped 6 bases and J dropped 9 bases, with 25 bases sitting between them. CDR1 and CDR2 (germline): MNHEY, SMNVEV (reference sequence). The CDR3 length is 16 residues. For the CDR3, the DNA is TGTGCCAGCAGGGGCCGGGCTAGGGGGTACGGGGCGACGCAGTATTTT. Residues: CASRGRARGYGATQYF.

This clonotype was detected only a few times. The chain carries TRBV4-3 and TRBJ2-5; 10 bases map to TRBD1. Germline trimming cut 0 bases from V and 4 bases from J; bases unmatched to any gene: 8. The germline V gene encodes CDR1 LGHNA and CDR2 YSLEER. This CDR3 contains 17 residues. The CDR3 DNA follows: TGCGCCAGCAGCCAAGATTGGGACAGGGGAGTACGAGAGACCCAGTACTTC. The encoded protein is CASSQDWDRGVRETQYF.

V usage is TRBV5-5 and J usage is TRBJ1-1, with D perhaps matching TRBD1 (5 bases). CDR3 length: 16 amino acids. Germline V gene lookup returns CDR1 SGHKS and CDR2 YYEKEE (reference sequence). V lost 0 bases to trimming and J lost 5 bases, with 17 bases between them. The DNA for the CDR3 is TGTGCCAGCAGCTTGGGGATTGGTCAGGGCGAGACTGAAGCTTTCTTT. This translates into CASSLGIGQGETEAFF.

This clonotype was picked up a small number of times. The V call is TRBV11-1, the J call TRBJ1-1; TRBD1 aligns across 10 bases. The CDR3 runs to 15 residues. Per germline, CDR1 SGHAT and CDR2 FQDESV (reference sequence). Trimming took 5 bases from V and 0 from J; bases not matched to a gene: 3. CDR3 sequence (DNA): TGTGCCAGCAGCCGACAGGGGGCAGTGAACACTGAAGCTTTCTTT. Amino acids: CASSRQGAVNTEAFF.

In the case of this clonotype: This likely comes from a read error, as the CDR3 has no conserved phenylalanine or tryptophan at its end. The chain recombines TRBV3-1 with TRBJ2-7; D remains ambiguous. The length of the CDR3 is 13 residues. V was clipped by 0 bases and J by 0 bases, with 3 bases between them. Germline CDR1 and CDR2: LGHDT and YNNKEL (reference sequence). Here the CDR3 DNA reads TGTGCCAGCAGCCAAGATGCCTCCTACGAGCAGTACTAC. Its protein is CASSQDASYEQYY.

The DNA for the CDR3 is TGTGCCAGCTCACCCCGGACAGGACCCGACTATGGCTACACCTTC. The encoded protein is CASSPRTGPDYGYTF. The chain recombines TRBV18 with TRBJ1-2, with 7 nucleotides matching TRBD1. Germline assignment: CDR1 KGHSH and CDR2 LQKENI. The CDR3 sequence is 15 residues long. Germline trimming cut 3 bases from V and 3 bases from J; bases unmatched to any gene: 7.

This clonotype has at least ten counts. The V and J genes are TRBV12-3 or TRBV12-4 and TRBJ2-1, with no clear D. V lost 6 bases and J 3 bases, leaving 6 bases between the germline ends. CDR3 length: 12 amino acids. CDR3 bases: TGTGCCAGCAGCCGGGTCTACAATGAGCAGTTCTTC. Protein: CASSRVYNEQFF.

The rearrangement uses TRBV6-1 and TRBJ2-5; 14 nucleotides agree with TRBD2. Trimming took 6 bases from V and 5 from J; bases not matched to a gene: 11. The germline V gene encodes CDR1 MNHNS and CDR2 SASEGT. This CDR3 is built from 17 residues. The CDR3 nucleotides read TGTGCCAGCAGCCCACGGGGACTAGCGGGAGTACAGGAGACCCAGTACTTC. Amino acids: CASSPRGLAGVQETQYF.

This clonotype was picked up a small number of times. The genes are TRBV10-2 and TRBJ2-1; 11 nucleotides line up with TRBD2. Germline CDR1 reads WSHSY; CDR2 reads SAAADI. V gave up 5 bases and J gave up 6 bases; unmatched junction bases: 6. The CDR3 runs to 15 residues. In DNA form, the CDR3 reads TGCGCCAGCAGTAGACTAGCGGGGTTCGGCAATGAGCAGTTCTTC. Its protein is CASSRLAGFGNEQFF.

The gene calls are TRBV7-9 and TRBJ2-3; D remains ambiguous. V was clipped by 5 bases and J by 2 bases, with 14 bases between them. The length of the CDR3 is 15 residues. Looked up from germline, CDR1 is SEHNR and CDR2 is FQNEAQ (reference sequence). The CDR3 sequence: CASSRKDGYTDTQYF. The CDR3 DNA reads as TGTGCCAGCAGCCGAAAAGACGGGTACACAGATACGCAGTATTTT.

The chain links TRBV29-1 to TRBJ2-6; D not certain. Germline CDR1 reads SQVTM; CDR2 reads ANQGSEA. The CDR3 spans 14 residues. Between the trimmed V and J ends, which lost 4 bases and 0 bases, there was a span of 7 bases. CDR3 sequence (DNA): TGCAGCGTTGGACTGGCCTCTGGGGCCAACGTCCTGACTTTC. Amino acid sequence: CSVGLASGANVLTF.